Following are 3 T cell receptor beta chains from one sample sequenced in a study of tumor and adjacent non-tumor tissue in lung cancer (dated by TCRdb to 2017 to 2018). RNA was isolated from bulk unsorted tissue, and RNA quality was assessed with a NanoDrop ND-1000 and an Agilent 2100. Libraries were built with multiplex PCR. TCRdb shows the sequencer as Illumina HiSeq 2500. Following protocols modified from ARM-PCR, the researchers constructed TCRbeta libraries through three rounds of nested PCR with primers (Table S4). Through fastp at Q25 and MiXCR, TCRdb rebuilt clones from the public reads, retaining in-frame beta chains. Rows merge per CDR3 protein into single entries with the most common DNA and genes. For this sample the table gives 120,000 or so distinct CDR3 sequences, of which 55% to 75% were detected only once. The ten top clones hold around 13% of the sample. The specimen was lung tumor tissue. These receptors originate from a young man with non-small cell lung cancer.

This clonotype was observed many times. The genes are TRBV29-1 and TRBJ2-1, with D perhaps TRBD1 or TRBD2 (5 bases each). Looked up from germline, CDR1 is SQVTM and CDR2 is ANQGSEA. The V end was cut by 7 bases, the J end by 1 base, with 11 bases between. The CDR3 covers 13 residues. CDR3 sequence reads: CSAQDWSYNEQFF. Here the CDR3 DNA reads TGCAGCGCACAGGACTGGTCCTACAATGAGCAGTTCTTC.

Worth noting for this clonotype: A single base separates this from a much larger clone, so it may be a read error. The V and J genes are TRBV30 and TRBJ2-1, with D perhaps matching TRBD1 (6 bases). Germline CDR1 and CDR2: GTSNPN and SVGIG (reference sequence). The CDR3 is 15 residues long. The chain's CDR3 is CAWSAGQSYYNQQFF. Here the CDR3 DNA reads TGTGCCTGGAGTGCTGGACAGAGCTACTACAATCAGCAGTTCTTC.

This clonotype qualifies as medium-sized. This sequence joins TRBV20-1 and TRBJ2-3; 15 bases align to TRBD2. V shed 6 bases, J shed 1 base, and the junction held 11 bases outside the gene matches. This CDR3 region has 18 residues. The germline V gene has CDR1 DFQATT and CDR2 SNEGSKA (reference sequence). CDR3 coding DNA: TGCAGTGCCCCAGGACTAGCGGGAGGGTTTAAGGGCACAGATACGCAGTATTTT. Protein sequence: CSAPGLAGGFKGTDTQYF.